Included here is one TCR beta chain sequence, with context. Unique molecular identifiers featured in how the TCRbeta library was prepared. TCRdb passed the PCR reads through MiXCR, listing each CDR3 protein once. In the table there are roughly 500,000 distinct CDR3 sequences, roughly an eighth of which are singletons. These data are taken from a study of T-cell reconstitution after alpha-beta-depleted transplantation in children. Germline values: CDR1 GTSNPN, CDR2 SVGIG (reference sequence). Deletions cut 2 bases from V and 3 bases from J, with 5 bases between. The CDR3 length is 11 residues. The receptor's source is a human donor who donated a stem cell graft to a child with combined immunodeficiency. The chain recombines TRBV30 with TRBJ2-7; D remains unclear. Here the sequenced sample was PBMCs from the stem cell graft donor, taken from the stem cell graft. CDR3 amino acids: CAWSKGYEQYF. DNA for the CDR3: TGTGCCTGGAGTAAAGGCTACGAGCAGTACTTC. The full variable domain, with the rest looked up from reference TRBV30 and TRBJ2-7, is SQTIHQWPATLVQPVGSPLSLECTVEGTSNPNLYWYRQAAGRGLQLLFYSVGIGQISSEVPQNLSASRPQDRQFILSSKKLLLSDSGFYLCAWSKGYEQYFGPGTRLTVT.